A selection of T cell receptor beta chains follows, all from one sample in a study of post-analysis software for immune sequencing data. MiXCR, applied by TCRdb to the PCR reads, yields one record per CDR3 protein. There are a few hundred thousand distinct CDR3 sequences in the sample; around a third occur only once, and roughly 13% lies in the top ten. Input material: blood. These receptors originate from a girl under 18 with multiple sclerosis. The CDR3 runs from the conserved cysteine through the conserved F or W. The order of the fields is D gene, V gene, J gene, clone size, CDR3 protein, CDR3 DNA. The D gene is left open where the match is weak. For some rows the clone size is stated as once, few or many, or as a class when expanded; others skip it.

>TRBD1|TRBV6-5|TRBJ1-1|-
CASEGAPSTEAFF
TGTGCCAGCGAGGGGGCGCCGAGCACTGAAGCTTTCTTT
>TRBD2|TRBV12-3/TRBV12-4|TRBJ2-5|few
CASSFGGEGETQYF
TGTGCCAGCAGTTTTGGGGGGGAGGGAGAGACCCAGTACTTC
>-|TRBV7-2|TRBJ2-5|-
CASSLGGTGTKTQYF
TGTGCCAGCAGCTTAGGTGGAACGGGTACGAAGACCCAGTACTTC
>TRBD2|TRBV7-9|TRBJ2-4|few
CASSPLVSVERGNIQYF
TGTGCCAGCAGCCCCCTCGTTTCTGTGGAGCGGGGAAACATTCAGTACTTC
>-|TRBV7-2|TRBJ2-1|few
CASNLDPAGVRNEQFF
TGTGCCAGCAACTTAGACCCAGCCGGGGTCCGTAATGAGCAGTTCTTC
>TRBD1|TRBV7-9|TRBJ1-5|once
CASSLAVGTANQPQHF
TGTGCCAGCAGCTTAGCCGTTGGGACAGCAAATCAGCCCCAGCATTTT
>TRBD2|TRBV12-3/TRBV12-4|TRBJ2-5|-
CAGSLPGLGVETQYF
TGTGCCGGCAGTTTACCAGGACTAGGGGTAGAGACCCAGTACTTC
>TRBD1|TRBV13|TRBJ2-5|few
CASSPWTGIDQETQYF
TGTGCCAGCAGCCCCTGGACAGGGATCGATCAAGAGACCCAGTACTTC
>-|TRBV29-1|TRBJ2-7|few
CSVVRTGAYEQYF
TGCAGCGTGGTTAGGACCGGGGCCTACGAGCAGTACTTC
>-|TRBV12-5|TRBJ2-7|-
CASGSAYEQYF
TGTGCTAGTGGTTCCGCCTACGAGCAGTACTTC
>TRBD2|TRBV18|TRBJ2-5|few
CASSPPRPGGQETQYF
TGTGCCAGCTCACCACCACGGCCGGGAGGCCAAGAGACCCAGTACTTC
>-|TRBV20-1|TRBJ2-7|-
CSARDLRGSSYEQYF
TGCAGTGCTAGAGATCTCCGGGGGAGCTCCTACGAGCAGTACTTC
>-|TRBV4-1|TRBJ2-5|-
CASSLRVRETQYF
TGCGCCAGCAGCCTCAGGGTCCGGGAGACCCAGTACTTC
>TRBD1|TRBV4-1|TRBJ2-6|few
CASSQDRQGSLGLSGANVLTF
TGCGCCAGCAGCCAAGATAGACAGGGGAGCCTAGGACTCTCTGGGGCCAACGTCCTGACTTTC